This is a list of T cell receptor beta chains from one sample in a study of response to subunit inactivated influenza vaccine. MiXCR, applied by TCRdb to the RT-PCR reads, yields one record per CDR3 protein. The table has about 570,000 distinct CDR3 sequences, approximately 10% seen once. The sequencing used PBMCs from blood, collected on the day of vaccination. These receptors all stem from a man aged 50 or older who received an inactivated influenza vaccine. Each CDR3 is given with its conserved first and last residue. D genes are given only for firm matches. Rows give clone size only sometimes, using once, few, many, or a class for an expanded clone.

d_call j_call cdr3_length clone_size v_call cdr3_nt cdr3_aa
. TRBJ1-5 15 . TRBV4-2 TGTGCCAGCAGCCAAGAAACCGGGGAGGGGCAGCCCCAGCATTTT CASSQETGEGQPQHF
TRBD1 TRBJ1-4 12 . TRBV19 TGTGCCAGTAAAGAGGGGGCAGCGGAACTGTTTTTT CASKEGAAELFF
. TRBJ1-5 16 . TRBV7-2 TGTGCCAGCACCCTAGGCGGGTCTCGGAGCAATCAGCCCCAGCATTTT CASTLGGSRSNQPQHF
TRBD2 TRBJ2-1 15 few TRBV29-1 TGCAGCGTTGAAGGACTAGCGGGGGTCTACAATGAGCAGTTCTTC CSVEGLAGVYNEQFF
TRBD1 TRBJ2-5 15 few TRBV5-1 TGCGCCAGCAGCTTGGTCGGACAGGGAGCAGAGACCCAGTACTTC CASSLVGQGAETQYF
. TRBJ2-5 13 few TRBV28 TGTGCCAGCAGTGCTCTAGATCCAGAGACCCAGTACTTC CASSALDPETQYF
. TRBJ2-1 14 . TRBV20-1 TGCAGTGCTAGCGGGAGTATCGCCTACAATGAGCAGTTCTTC CSASGSIAYNEQFF
TRBD2 TRBJ2-7 15 . TRBV3-1 TGTGCCAGCAGCCTGCGAGTAGCGGGTGGTTGGGAGCAGTACTTC CASSLRVAGGWEQYF
. TRBJ2-2 14 few TRBV12-3/TRBV12-4 TGTGCCAGCAGTATGCTAGCGTTGACCGGGGAGCTGTTTTTT CASSMLALTGELFF
. TRBJ1-1 17 many TRBV7-3 TGTGCCAGCAGCTTATCGGGGACGGCTATTATGAACACTGAAGCTTTCTTT CASSLSGTAIMNTEAFF
. TRBJ2-3 17 few TRBV28 TGTGCCAGCAGTTACGTTAAGGCGGCCCGGAACACAGATACGCAGTATTTT CASSYVKAARNTDTQYF